This TCR beta chain comes out of a study of blood T cell repertoires in COVID-19. Background on the study: The United States, Italy and Spain provided the acute and convalescent COVID-19 samples.

Participants came from about two dozen US areas, aged about 18 to 90 years. Cohort placement rested on clinical history that participants reported themselves. Germline V gives CDR1 LNHDA, CDR2 SQIVND (reference sequence). V lost 3 bases, J lost 7 bases, and 19 bases lay in between. The CDR3 totals 16 residues. Profiling relied on immunoSEQ multiplex PCR, and the TCRdb table lists in-frame clones only, not all of them. Of a few hundred thousand clones listed, about 86% are singletons. J is TRBJ2-1 and V is TRBV19; maybe TRBD2 (5 bases). This sequence originates from a woman aged 40 to 55 with acute COVID-19. The sequencing sample was made of PBMCs or T cells enriched from blood (not recorded which). CDR3: CASSIINRGLGNEQFF. As DNA, the CDR3 is TGTGCCAGTAGTATTATCAATCGCGGGCTTGGGAATGAGCAGTTCTTC.